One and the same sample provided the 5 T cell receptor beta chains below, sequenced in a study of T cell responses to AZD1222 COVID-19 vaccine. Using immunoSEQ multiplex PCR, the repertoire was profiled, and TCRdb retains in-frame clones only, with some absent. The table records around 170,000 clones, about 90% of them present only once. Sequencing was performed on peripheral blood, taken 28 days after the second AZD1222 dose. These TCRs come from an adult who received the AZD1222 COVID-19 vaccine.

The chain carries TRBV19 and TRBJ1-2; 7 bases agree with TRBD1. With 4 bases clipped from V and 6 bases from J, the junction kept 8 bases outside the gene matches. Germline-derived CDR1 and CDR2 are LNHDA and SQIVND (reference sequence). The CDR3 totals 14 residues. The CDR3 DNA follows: TGTGCCAGTAGTACGCGTCGACAGGGCGATGGCTACACCTTC. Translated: CASSTRRQGDGYTF.

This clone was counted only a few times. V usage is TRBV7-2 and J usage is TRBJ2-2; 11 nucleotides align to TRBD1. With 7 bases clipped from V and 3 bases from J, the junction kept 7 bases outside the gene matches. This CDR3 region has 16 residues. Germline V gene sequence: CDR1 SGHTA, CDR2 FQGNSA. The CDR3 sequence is CASTNGQGAYTGELFF. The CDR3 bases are TGTGCCAGCACAAATGGACAGGGGGCTTACACCGGGGAGCTGTTTTTT.

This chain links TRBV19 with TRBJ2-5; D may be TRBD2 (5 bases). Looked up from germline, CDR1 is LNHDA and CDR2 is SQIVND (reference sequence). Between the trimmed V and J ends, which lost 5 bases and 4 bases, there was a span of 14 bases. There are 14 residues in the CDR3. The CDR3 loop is CASSVRSGRETQYF. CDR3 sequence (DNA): TGTGCCAGTAGTGTCAGGAGCGGCCGAGAGACCCAGTACTTC.

The CDR3, as DNA: TGTGCCAGCAGACTCCCCGGACAGGGAGGCACTGAAGCTTTCTTT. This translates into CASRLPGQGGTEAFF. The chain has TRBV28 and TRBJ1-1, with 8 bases fitting TRBD1. With 6 bases clipped from V and 4 bases from J, the junction kept 10 bases outside the gene matches. Germline V CDR1 and CDR2: MDHEN, SYDVKM. The CDR3 spans 15 residues.

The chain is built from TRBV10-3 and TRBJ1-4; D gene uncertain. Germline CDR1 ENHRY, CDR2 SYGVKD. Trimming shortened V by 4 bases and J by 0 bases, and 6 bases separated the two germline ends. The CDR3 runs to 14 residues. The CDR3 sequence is CAISGTATNEKLFF. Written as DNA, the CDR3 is TGTGCCATCAGTGGTACAGCAACTAATGAAAAACTGTTTTTT.